The rows below give T cell receptor beta chains drawn from one sample of a study of blood T cell repertoires in COVID-19. TCRdb's table, derived via immunoSEQ multiplex PCR, lists solely in-frame clones and lacks some. The table includes more than 140,000 clones, about 79% detected once. What was sequenced was peripheral blood. Every receptor here comes from a woman aged 45 to 65 in a cohort sampled during active or convalescent COVID-19. The CDR3 runs from the conserved cysteine through the conserved F or W. D genes are given only for firm matches. Not all rows give a size; the values are once, few, many and, for expanded clones, a class.

v_gene,j_gene,abundance,d_gene,CDR3nt,CDR3aa
TRBV4-1,TRBJ2-1,once,-,TGCGCCAGCAGCCAAGCTGGAGGTCGTGAGCAGTTCTTC,CASSQAGGREQFF
TRBV7-2,TRBJ2-1,-,TRBD2,TGTGCCAGCAGCCTGTGGGCTAGCGGATACAATGAGCAGTTCTTC,CASSLWASGYNEQFF
TRBV5-1,TRBJ1-2,-,TRBD1,TGCGCCAGCAGCTTACAACAGGGGGGAAAGGATCTGGATGGCTACACCTTC,CASSLQQGGKDLDGYTF
TRBV18,TRBJ1-3,-,TRBD1,TGTGCCAGCTCACCTAGGACAGGGGGCGGCACCATATATTTT,CASSPRTGGGTIYF
TRBV20-1,TRBJ1-5,-,-,TGCAGTGCTAGTTCTTGGTCGGAGATCAATCAGCCCCAGCATTTT,CSASSWSEINQPQHF
TRBV27,TRBJ2-7,few,TRBD1,TGTGCCAGCAGTTTACGGGACAGATTTGACGAGCAGTACTTC,CASSLRDRFDEQYF
TRBV2,TRBJ1-2,-,TRBD1,TGTGCCAGCAATGGACAGGAATATTATGGCTACACCTTC,CASNGQEYYGYTF
TRBV10-3,TRBJ1-5,-,-,TGTGCCATCAGTGCGGGTATGGGTCAGCCCCAGCATTTT,CAISAGMGQPQHF
TRBV7-8,TRBJ2-1,-,-,TGTGCCAGCAGGCGTGGCGGGGCTCTATACAATGAGCAGTTCTTC,CASRRGGALYNEQFF
TRBV18,TRBJ1-1,-,-,TGTGCCAGCTCACCTACAGGGTACGCTGAAGCTTTCTTT,CASSPTGYAEAFF
TRBV5-1,TRBJ2-5,-,TRBD1,TGCGCCAGCAGGGCCGGGACAGCGCAAGAGACCCAGTACTTC,CASRAGTAQETQYF
TRBV30,TRBJ1-1,-,TRBD1,TGTGCCTGGCAACCGGGACAGAACTTTTACACTGAAGCTTTCTTT,CAWQPGQNFYTEAFF
TRBV5-1,TRBJ2-1,-,-,TGCGCCAGCACGATCGAGAAATCCTACAATGAGCAGTTCTTC,CASTIEKSYNEQFF
TRBV10-3,TRBJ2-7,-,TRBD2,TGTGCCATCAGTGGGTCGGGGGGGTCCGGCGAGCAGTACTTC,CAISGSGGSGEQYF
TRBV19,TRBJ1-1,-,-,TGTGCCAGTAGTATATCGCGCGACGGGAACGCTGAAGCTTTCTTT,CASSISRDGNAEAFF